This is a list of T cell receptor beta chains from one sample in a study of vaccination and CD4 T cells after COVID-19. TCRdb fed the PCR reads into MiXCR, producing one record per CDR3 protein. This sample has roughly 6,900 distinct CDR3 sequences; 20% to 25% occur once, and the top ten carry about 30%. Which antigens these TCRs recognize remains unknown. The sequenced sample was CD4+ T cells from blood, cultured in vitro. These TCRs come from a human donor in good health. Both conserved end residues are part of each CDR3. A D gene is named only where the DNA matches it firmly. Clone size, where shown, is once, few, many, or a class for clones that have expanded.

cdr3_nt	cdr3_aa	clone_size	j_call	d_call	v_call
TGTGCCAGCAGCCGTACCCCCCACCGGGCCACTAGCACAGATACGCAGTATTTT	CASSRTPHRATSTDTQYF	-	TRBJ2-3	-	TRBV27
TGTGCCAGCAGACTTGGGACAGGGGGGGTAAACACTGAAGCTTTCTTT	CASRLGTGGVNTEAFF	-	TRBJ1-1	TRBD1	TRBV11-1
TGTGCCAGCAGCTTAGCCGGGGGAAGTCACAATGAGCAGTTCTTC	CASSLAGGSHNEQFF	-	TRBJ2-1	-	TRBV11-3
TGTGCCAGCAGCTCCGGGACCCTCCGGGTGCAGCCCCAGCATTTT	CASSSGTLRVQPQHF	few	TRBJ1-5	-	TRBV7-2
TGTGCCTGGACACAGGCCGAGTACATGAACACTGAAGCTTTCTTT	CAWTQAEYMNTEAFF	-	TRBJ1-1	-	TRBV30
TGTGCCAGCAGCTTAAAAGGGTTTCAGCCCCAGCATTTT	CASSLKGFQPQHF	-	TRBJ1-5	-	TRBV7-9
TGTGCTAGTGGTTTTAAGACAGGGCTATCCTACAATGAGCAGTTCTTC	CASGFKTGLSYNEQFF	-	TRBJ2-1	TRBD1	TRBV12-5
TGTGCCAGCAGTGGGACAATTTCACCCCTCCACTTT	CASSGTISPLHF	few	TRBJ1-6	-	TRBV12-3/TRBV12-4
TGCGCCAGCAGTGAACCGGTCTCTGAAAACTATGGCTACACCTTC	CASSEPVSENYGYTF	-	TRBJ1-2	-	TRBV10-2
TGTGCCAGCAGTGTTCCGGGACGGATTTACAATGAGCAGTTCTTC	CASSVPGRIYNEQFF	few	TRBJ2-1	-	TRBV6-1
TGTGCCAGCACCGCCCAGGGGGGCGGGACTGAGCAGTTCTTC	CASTAQGGGTEQFF	-	TRBJ2-1	-	TRBV6-1
TGTGCCAGCAGCAATCAAGCAACTAATGAAAAACTGTTTTTT	CASSNQATNEKLFF	once	TRBJ1-4	-	TRBV6-1
TGCAGTGCTAGGATGTACGGGAAGCAAGAGACCCAGTACTTC	CSARMYGKQETQYF	few	TRBJ2-5	-	TRBV20-1
TGTGCCAGCAGCGTAGAGGAAAATCAGCCCCAGCATTTT	CASSVEENQPQHF	-	TRBJ1-5	-	TRBV9
TGTGCCAGCAGCTTAACTTCCGGCAACACTGAAGCTTTCTTT	CASSLTSGNTEAFF	-	TRBJ1-1	-	TRBV7-9